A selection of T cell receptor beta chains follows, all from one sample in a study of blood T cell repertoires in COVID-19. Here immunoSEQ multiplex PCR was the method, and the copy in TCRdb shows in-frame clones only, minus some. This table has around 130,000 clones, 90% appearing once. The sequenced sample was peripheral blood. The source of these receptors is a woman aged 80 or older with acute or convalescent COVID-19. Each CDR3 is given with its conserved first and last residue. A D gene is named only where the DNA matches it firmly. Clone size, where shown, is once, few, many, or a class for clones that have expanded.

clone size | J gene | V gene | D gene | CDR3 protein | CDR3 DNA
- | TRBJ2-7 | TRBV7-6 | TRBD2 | CASSLLPGLGNYEQYF | TGTGCCAGCAGCTTATTACCGGGACTAGGGAACTACGAGCAGTACTTC
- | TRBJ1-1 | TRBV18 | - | CASSPTAPGNTEAFF | TGTGCCAGCTCACCGACAGCGCCAGGAAACACTGAAGCTTTCTTT
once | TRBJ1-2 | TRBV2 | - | CASSGAQLGGYTF | TGTGCCAGCAGTGGGGCACAGCTCGGAGGCTACACCTTC
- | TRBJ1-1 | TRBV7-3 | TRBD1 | CASSETGGAYTEAFF | TGTGCCAGCAGCGAAACAGGGGGGGCCTACACTGAAGCTTTCTTT
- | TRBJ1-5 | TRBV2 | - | CASSVEGSGNQPQHF | TGTGCCAGCAGTGTAGAGGGTTCGGGCAATCAGCCCCAGCATTTT
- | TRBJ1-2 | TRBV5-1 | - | CASSLGGWAANYGYTF | TGCGCCAGCAGCTTGGGTGGTTGGGCTGCTAACTATGGCTACACCTTC
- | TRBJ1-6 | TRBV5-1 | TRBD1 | CASSLGDRVDSPLHF | TGCGCCAGCAGCTTGGGCGACAGGGTTGATTCACCCCTCCACTTT
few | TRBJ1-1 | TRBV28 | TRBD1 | CASSLSVGGLTEAFF | TGTGCCAGCAGTTTAAGTGTAGGGGGCCTTACTGAAGCTTTCTTT
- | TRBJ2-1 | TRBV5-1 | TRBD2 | CASSSSGGTYNEQFF | TGCGCCAGCAGCTCTAGCGGGGGAACTTACAATGAGCAGTTCTTC
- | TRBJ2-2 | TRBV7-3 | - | CASSSTVLANTGELFF | TGTGCCAGCAGCTCGACAGTTCTCGCGAACACCGGGGAGCTGTTTTTT
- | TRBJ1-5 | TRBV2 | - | CASSDRGAQPQHF | TGTGCCAGCAGTGACAGGGGCGCTCAGCCCCAGCATTTT
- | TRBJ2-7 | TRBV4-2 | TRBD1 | CASSQPRTGDTHEQYF | TGTGCCAGCAGCCAACCTCGGACAGGGGACACCCACGAGCAGTACTTC
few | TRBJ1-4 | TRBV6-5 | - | CASSRTATNEKLFF | TGTGCCAGCAGCAGGACAGCAACTAATGAAAAACTGTTTTTT
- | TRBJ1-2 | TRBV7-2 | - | CASSLDRVVFYGYTF | TGTGCCAGCAGCTTAGACAGGGTGGTCTTCTATGGCTACACCTTC
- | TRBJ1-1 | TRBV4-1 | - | CASSPQERAPTGINTEAFF | TGCGCCAGCAGCCCCCAAGAAAGGGCCCCCACAGGAATAAACACTGAAGCTTTCTTT
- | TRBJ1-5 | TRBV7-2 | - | CASSLQVNQPQHF | TGTGCCAGCAGCTTGCAGGTAAATCAGCCCCAGCATTTT
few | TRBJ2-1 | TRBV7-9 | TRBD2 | CASSPGSAGSVNEQFF | TGTGCCAGCAGCCCTGGATCAGCGGGGTCAGTGAATGAGCAGTTCTTC
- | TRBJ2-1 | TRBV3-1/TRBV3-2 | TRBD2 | CASIPRTSWNEQFF | TGTGCCAGCATCCCGCGGACTAGCTGGAATGAGCAGTTCTTC
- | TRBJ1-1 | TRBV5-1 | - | CASSSRGEMNTEAFF | TGCGCCAGCAGCTCCCGGGGGGAGATGAACACTGAAGCTTTCTTT
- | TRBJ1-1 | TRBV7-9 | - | CASSREFGNTEAFF | TGTGCCAGCAGCCGGGAATTTGGGAACACTGAAGCTTTCTTT
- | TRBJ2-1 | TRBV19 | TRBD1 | CASSRTGRGSYNEQFF | TGTGCCAGTAGCCGGACAGGACGGGGCTCCTACAATGAGCAGTTCTTC
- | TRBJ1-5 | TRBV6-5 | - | CASKRGQPQHF | TGTGCCAGCAAACGGGGTCAGCCCCAGCATTTT
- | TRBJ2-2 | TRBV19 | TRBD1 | CASSLRGPGELFF | TGTGCCAGTAGCCTAAGGGGGCCCGGGGAGCTGTTTTTT
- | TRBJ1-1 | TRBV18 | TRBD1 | CASSRTGDLNTEAFF | TGTGCCAGCTCAAGGACAGGGGACTTGAACACTGAAGCTTTCTTT
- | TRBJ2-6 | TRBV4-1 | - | CASSQAGISGANVLTF | TGCGCCAGCAGCCAGGCGGGGATCTCTGGGGCCAACGTCCTGACTTTC
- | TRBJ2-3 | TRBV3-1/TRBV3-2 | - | CASSHAGGTDTQYF | TGTGCCAGCAGCCACGCAGGGGGCACAGATACGCAGTATTTT
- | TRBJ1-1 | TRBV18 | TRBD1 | CASSLTGGAGNTEAFF | TGTGCCAGCTCACTGACAGGGGGCGCGGGGAACACTGAAGCTTTCTTT
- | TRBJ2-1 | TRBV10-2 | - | CASSGQTVILNEQFF | TGCGCCAGCAGTGGTCAGACAGTAATTCTAAATGAGCAGTTCTTC
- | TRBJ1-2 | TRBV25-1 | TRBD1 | CASSGPGQGNYGYTF | TGTGCCAGCAGTGGGCCGGGACAGGGTAATTATGGCTACACCTTC
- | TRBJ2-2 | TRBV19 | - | CASSIGLATDTGELFF | TGTGCCAGTAGTATAGGGCTAGCGACCGACACCGGGGAGCTGTTTTTT
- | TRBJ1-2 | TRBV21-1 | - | CASRKNFQGNYGYTF | TGTGCCAGCAGGAAGAATTTTCAGGGCAACTATGGCTACACCTTC
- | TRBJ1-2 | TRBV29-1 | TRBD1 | CSVAKHVDRGHGYTF | TGCAGCGTTGCCAAACACGTCGACAGGGGGCACGGCTACACCTTC
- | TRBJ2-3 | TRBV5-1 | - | CASSLLRDTLDTQYF | TGCGCCAGCAGCTTGCTCCGGGACACCTTAGATACGCAGTATTTT
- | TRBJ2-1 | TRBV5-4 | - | CASSTRQGRDGEQFF | TGTGCCAGCAGCACTCGACAGGGGAGGGACGGTGAGCAGTTCTTC
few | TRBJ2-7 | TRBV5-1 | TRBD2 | CASSSSLAGEEQYF | TGCGCCAGCAGCTCGTCACTAGCGGGGGAGGAGCAGTACTTC
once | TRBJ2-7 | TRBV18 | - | CASSPPAGTYEQYF | TGTGCCAGCTCACCACCGGCCGGGACCTACGAGCAGTACTTC
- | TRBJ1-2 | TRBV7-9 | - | CASSLLGAGYGYTF | TGTGCCAGCAGCTTATTGGGGGCAGGGTACGGCTACACCTTC
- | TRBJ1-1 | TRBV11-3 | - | CASSLSPYTEAFF | TGTGCCAGCAGCTTATCCCCTTACACTGAAGCTTTCTTT
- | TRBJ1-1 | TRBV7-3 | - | CASGMGANTEAFF | TGTGCCAGCGGGATGGGAGCAAACACTGAAGCTTTCTTT
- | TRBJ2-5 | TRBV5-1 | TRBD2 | CASSFSGGGETQYF | TGCGCCAGCAGCTTCAGCGGGGGCGGGGAGACCCAGTACTTC
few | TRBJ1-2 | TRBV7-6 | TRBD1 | CASSPGQNNYGYTF | TGTGCCAGCAGCCCGGGACAGAATAACTATGGCTACACCTTC
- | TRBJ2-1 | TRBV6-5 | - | CASRRPGGANNEQFF | TGTGCCAGCAGACGACCCGGCGGGGCAAACAATGAGCAGTTCTTC
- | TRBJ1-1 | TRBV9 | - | CASSSYTNTEAFF | TGTGCCAGCAGCTCATACACGAACACTGAAGCTTTCTTT
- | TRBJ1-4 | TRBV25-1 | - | CASSPFRGGRALNEKLFF | TGTGCCAGCAGTCCATTCAGGGGTGGGCGGGCGCTTAATGAAAAACTGTTTTTT
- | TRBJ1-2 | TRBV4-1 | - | CASSQTSVRDGYTF | TGCGCCAGCAGCCAGACCTCGGTGAGGGATGGCTACACCTTC
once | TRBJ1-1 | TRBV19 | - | CASSITGMNTEAFF | TGTGCCAGTAGTATAACAGGAATGAACACTGAAGCTTTCTTT